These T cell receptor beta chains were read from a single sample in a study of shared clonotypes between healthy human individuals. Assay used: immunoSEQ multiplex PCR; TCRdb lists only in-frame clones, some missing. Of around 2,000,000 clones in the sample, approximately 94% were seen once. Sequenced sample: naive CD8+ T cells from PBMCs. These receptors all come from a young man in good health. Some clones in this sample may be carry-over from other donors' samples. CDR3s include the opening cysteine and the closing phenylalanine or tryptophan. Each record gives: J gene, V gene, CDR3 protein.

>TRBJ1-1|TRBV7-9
CASSPKDRSKGTEAFF
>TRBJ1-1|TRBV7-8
CASSFIGERTEAFF
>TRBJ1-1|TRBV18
CASSTTGTLDTEAFF
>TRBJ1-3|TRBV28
CASRAGGSGNTIYF
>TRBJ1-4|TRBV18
CASSLGTGRPGSEKLFF
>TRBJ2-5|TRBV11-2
CASNRYRGAQETQYF
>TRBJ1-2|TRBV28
CASSSRTRVYGYTF
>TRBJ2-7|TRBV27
CASSLVGLGKTYEQYF
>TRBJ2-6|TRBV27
CASSPVDSISGANVLTF
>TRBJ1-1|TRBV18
CASSPDRMNTEAFF
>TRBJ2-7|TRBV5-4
CASSSISGTDYEQYF
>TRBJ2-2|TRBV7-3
CASSPYRGTGELFF
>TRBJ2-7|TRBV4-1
CASSLRGTGYEQYF
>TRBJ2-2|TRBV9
CASSSSKTSAGELFF
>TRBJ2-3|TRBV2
CASSAGPPGRTQYF
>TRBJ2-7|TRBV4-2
CASSQDQTGSAYEQYF
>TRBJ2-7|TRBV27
CASSFSRGYEQYF
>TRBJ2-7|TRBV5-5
CASSHEPRTSSLPYF
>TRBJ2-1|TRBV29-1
CSVGGDRDGSSYNEQFF
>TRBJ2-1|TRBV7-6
CASSLGGGRAYNEQFF
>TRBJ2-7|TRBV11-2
CASSPRRGTHEQYF
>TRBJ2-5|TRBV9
CASSHGRREGLETQYF
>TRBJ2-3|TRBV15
CATSREPGTSGHSTDTQYF
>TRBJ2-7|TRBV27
CASSWDSGYEQYF
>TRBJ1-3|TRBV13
CASSSGRLSGNTIYF
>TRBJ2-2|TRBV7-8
CASSLVEKPNTGELFF
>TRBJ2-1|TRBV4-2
CASSPPGQNYNEQFF
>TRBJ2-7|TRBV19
CASSIITGSAYEQYF
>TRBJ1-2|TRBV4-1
CASSPRSRDYGYTF
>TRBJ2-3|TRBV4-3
CASSAGILRDRGHRDTQYF
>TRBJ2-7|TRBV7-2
CASSHPTGRAYEQYF
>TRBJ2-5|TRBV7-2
CASSLVGSGDQETQYF
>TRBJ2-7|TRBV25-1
CASSALGVEEQYF
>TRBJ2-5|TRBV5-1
CASSPAGEGGTQYF
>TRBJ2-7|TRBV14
CASSQAGGAYYEQYF
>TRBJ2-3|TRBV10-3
CAISTSGEATDTQYF
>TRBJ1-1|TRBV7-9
CASSLINRGLGTEAFF